Listed below are T cell receptor beta chains from one sample, sequenced in a study of identifying expanded T cells in peripheral blood. Data came from immunoSEQ multiplex PCR; TCRdb stores just in-frame clones and leaves some out. Among about 100,000 clones, around 88% were seen once, and the ten largest hold roughly an eighth. The sequencing sample was made of blood. The source is a person aged 18-69 years in good health. Each CDR3 is given with its conserved first and last residue.

J gene: TRBJ2-5
V gene: TRBV5-1
CDR3 protein: CASSLTLTSRGGETQYF

J gene: TRBJ2-7
V gene: TRBV23-1
CDR3 protein: CASSPPNEQYF

J gene: TRBJ1-1
V gene: TRBV4-1
CDR3 protein: CASSTTGTGLSGTEAFF

J gene: TRBJ1-2
V gene: TRBV19
CDR3 protein: CAGEDRGSKGYTF

J gene: TRBJ2-5
V gene: TRBV5-5
CDR3 protein: CASSNRVTQETQYF

J gene: TRBJ1-2
V gene: TRBV28
CDR3 protein: CASSLSQGSYGYTF

J gene: TRBJ1-4
V gene: TRBV7-2
CDR3 protein: CASSLGQGGLGKLFF

J gene: TRBJ1-5
V gene: TRBV19
CDR3 protein: CASSISDSNQPQHF

J gene: TRBJ2-5
V gene: TRBV7-7
CDR3 protein: CASSGGGEETQYF

J gene: TRBJ1-2
V gene: TRBV19
CDR3 protein: CASSIGDSRFNGYTF

J gene: TRBJ1-1
V gene: TRBV30
CDR3 protein: CASARRLNTEAFF

J gene: TRBJ2-7
V gene: TRBV2
CDR3 protein: CASTRQGAYEQYF

J gene: TRBJ1-5
V gene: TRBV5-6
CDR3 protein: CASSWGGEPQHF

J gene: TRBJ1-2
V gene: TRBV29-1
CDR3 protein: CSVSGQGSNYGYTF

J gene: TRBJ2-4
V gene: TRBV28
CDR3 protein: CASSPYSKNIQYF

J gene: TRBJ2-3
V gene: TRBV5-1
CDR3 protein: CASSLIIGTDTQYF

J gene: TRBJ1-5
V gene: TRBV6-1
CDR3 protein: CASSEASGAQPQHF

J gene: TRBJ2-7
V gene: TRBV21-1
CDR3 protein: CASSKGGTPTDEQYF

J gene: TRBJ2-7
V gene: TRBV7-8
CDR3 protein: CASRDPGTTSGQYF

J gene: TRBJ2-1
V gene: TRBV5-1
CDR3 protein: CASSLIGGGYNEQFF

J gene: TRBJ2-3
V gene: TRBV6-1
CDR3 protein: CAGKDSQSDTQYF

J gene: TRBJ1-1
V gene: TRBV18
CDR3 protein: CASSIRTLNTEAFF

J gene: TRBJ1-4
V gene: TRBV7-9
CDR3 protein: CASSLYGINEKLFF

J gene: TRBJ2-6
V gene: TRBV5-1
CDR3 protein: CASSLLGSDFSGANVLTF

J gene: TRBJ1-6
V gene: TRBV6-6
CDR3 protein: CASTQGNNSPLHF

J gene: TRBJ2-1
V gene: TRBV9
CDR3 protein: CASSPAGEQFF

J gene: TRBJ2-5
V gene: TRBV12-5
CDR3 protein: CASGLNSGTARGETQYF

J gene: TRBJ1-1
V gene: TRBV5-4
CDR3 protein: CASSQYTEAFF

J gene: TRBJ1-4
V gene: TRBV7-9
CDR3 protein: CASSLAGYEKLFF

J gene: TRBJ2-7
V gene: TRBV11-3
CDR3 protein: CASSLGQGGQYF

J gene: TRBJ1-2
V gene: TRBV7-8
CDR3 protein: CASSLGRTGSDGYTF

J gene: TRBJ1-5
V gene: TRBV7-9
CDR3 protein: CASSLDSNQPQHF

J gene: TRBJ1-1
V gene: TRBV14
CDR3 protein: CASSLWTGGVGTEAFF

J gene: TRBJ1-1
V gene: TRBV21-1
CDR3 protein: CASSKGGGLRRTEAFF

J gene: TRBJ2-7
V gene: TRBV28
CDR3 protein: CASSQGGAAYEQYF

J gene: TRBJ2-7
V gene: TRBV30
CDR3 protein: CACLWAGATYEQYF

J gene: TRBJ2-7
V gene: TRBV5-1
CDR3 protein: CASSLEPGTASYEQYF

J gene: TRBJ2-7
V gene: TRBV4-1
CDR3 protein: CASSRQGGHEQYF

J gene: TRBJ2-1
V gene: TRBV25-1
CDR3 protein: CASSDPSRRGRNEQFF

J gene: TRBJ1-4
V gene: TRBV5-1
CDR3 protein: CASSLLGPATNEKLFF

J gene: TRBJ2-7
V gene: TRBV9
CDR3 protein: CASSATTEPSYEQYF

J gene: TRBJ1-1
V gene: TRBV28
CDR3 protein: CASSGGGHSDTEAFF

J gene: TRBJ1-2
V gene: TRBV5-1
CDR3 protein: CASTPGGGGYTF

J gene: TRBJ1-4
V gene: TRBV5-1
CDR3 protein: CASSAREPTNEKLFF

J gene: TRBJ1-1
V gene: TRBV2
CDR3 protein: CASSEAAWGTEAFF

J gene: TRBJ2-7
V gene: TRBV6-5
CDR3 protein: CASSYGPSTHEQYF

J gene: TRBJ2-5
V gene: TRBV7-3
CDR3 protein: CASSSQGPGAGTQYF

J gene: TRBJ1-1
V gene: TRBV7-9
CDR3 protein: CASSLAGGNTEAFF

J gene: TRBJ2-3
V gene: TRBV5-1
CDR3 protein: CASSPYPLDRGPVSTDTQYF